Listed below are T cell receptor beta chains from one sample, sequenced in a study of OX40 agonist ivuxolimab in advanced cancers. Clones were sequenced by immunoSEQ multiplex PCR, and TCRdb holds only the in-frame ones, with some missing. The table records 89,000 or so clones, 80% to 90% of them present only once. Sequences were derived from CD4+ or CD8+ T cells sorted from blood, sampled in a trial of the OX40 agonist ivuxolimab. All receptors derive from an adult with an advanced solid tumor such as melanoma, head and neck, liver or kidney cancer. The CDR3 runs from the conserved cysteine through the conserved F or W. The D gene is left open where the match is weak. Rows may omit the clone size; those that give it use once, few, many or a size class.

length,J,V,size,D,CDR3,DNA
17,TRBJ1-1,TRBV28,.,.,CASSSPQGWRKNTEAFF,TGTGCCAGCAGTTCCCCACAGGGTTGGAGGAAAAACACTGAAGCTTTCTTT
18,TRBJ2-2,TRBV5-6,.,.,CASRFRTGGAPRTGELFF,TGTGCCAGCAGGTTTCGGACGGGGGGCGCCCCGCGCACCGGGGAGCTGTTTTTT
12,TRBJ1-1,TRBV12-5,.,.,CASATAGAAAFF,TGTGCTAGTGCCACTGCTGGCGCAGCAGCTTTCTTT
12,TRBJ2-7,TRBV29-1,.,.,CSVRTEGYEQYF,TGCAGCGTGCGGACAGAGGGTTACGAGCAGTACTTC
15,TRBJ1-5,TRBV4-2,.,.,CASSQEGYSNQPQHF,TGTGCCAGCAGCCAAGAAGGTTATAGCAATCAGCCCCAGCATTTT
12,TRBJ2-3,TRBV6-5,.,.,CESRDTRDTQYF,TGTGAGTCTCGGGACACCCGAGATACGCAGTATTTT
14,TRBJ1-2,TRBV7-3,.,TRBD1,CASSLTRDRAGYTF,TGTGCCAGCAGCTTAACCCGGGACAGGGCTGGCTACACCTTC
15,TRBJ2-7,TRBV7-3,.,.,CASSLGFGQVYEQYF,TGTGCCAGCAGCTTAGGTTTTGGACAAGTCTACGAGCAGTACTTC
15,TRBJ2-3,TRBV27,.,.,CASSLDNSVPDTQYF,TGTGCCAGCAGTTTAGACAATTCGGTTCCAGATACGCAGTATTTT
13,TRBJ2-1,TRBV7-9,once,.,CASSLGAYNEQFF,TGTGCCAGCAGCCTCGGAGCCTACAATGAGCAGTTCTTC
14,TRBJ2-3,TRBV2,.,.,CASRDRPFTDTQYF,TGTGCCAGCAGGGACCGGCCATTCACAGATACGCAGTATTTT
19,TRBJ2-1,TRBV28,once,TRBD2,CASSSLSSGRAGHHNEQFF,TGTGCCAGCAGTTCCCTATCGAGCGGGAGGGCTGGGCATCACAATGAGCAGTTCTTC
15,TRBJ1-5,TRBV7-2,.,.,CASSLARASNQPQHF,TGTGCCAGCAGCTTAGCCAGGGCTAGCAATCAGCCCCAGCATTTT
18,TRBJ1-3,TRBV7-9,.,.,CASSLMELIRGSGNTIYF,TGTGCCAGCAGCTTAATGGAACTGATCCGGGGCTCTGGAAACACCATATATTTT
15,TRBJ2-7,TRBV28,.,TRBD1,CASSGTGASGYEQYF,TGTGCCAGCAGTGGGACAGGGGCGTCTGGCTACGAGCAGTACTTC
16,TRBJ2-3,TRBV4-1,few,.,CASSQVPGRGPDTQYF,TGCGCCAGCAGCCAAGTCCCCGGGAGAGGTCCAGATACGCAGTATTTT
15,TRBJ2-3,TRBV15,few,.,CATSRGAPLTDTQYF,TGTGCCACCAGCAGAGGTGCACCCCTCACAGATACGCAGTATTTT
16,TRBJ2-2,TRBV7-8,.,.,CASSLARLQNTGELFF,TGTGCCAGCAGCTTAGCGCGACTCCAGAACACCGGGGAGCTGTTTTTT
15,TRBJ2-6,TRBV6-1,.,.,CASRLGHTGANVLTF,TGTGCCAGCAGACTCGGACATACTGGGGCCAACGTCCTGACTTTC
14,TRBJ2-5,TRBV4-2,.,TRBD1,CASSRDRRKETQYF,TGTGCCAGCAGCCGGGACAGAAGAAAAGAGACCCAGTACTTC
14,TRBJ2-3,TRBV7-2,.,.,CASSFISGTDTQYF,TGTGCCAGCAGCTTCATAAGTGGCACAGATACGCAGTATTTT
10,TRBJ2-7,TRBV21-1,few,.,CASSTYEQYF,TGTGCCAGCAGCACTTACGAGCAGTACTTC
11,TRBJ1-2,TRBV5-4,.,.,CASGRSYGYTF,TGTGCCAGCGGGAGAAGCTATGGCTACACCTTC
14,TRBJ2-7,TRBV7-9,once,TRBD1,CASSLDRAGVEQYF,TGTGCCAGCAGCCTAGACAGGGCTGGCGTCGAGCAGTACTTC
14,TRBJ1-1,TRBV29-1,few,.,CSVRTRDQNTEAFF,TGCAGCGTTCGGACCAGGGACCAGAACACTGAAGCTTTCTTT
12,TRBJ2-1,TRBV7-2,few,.,CASSLDAAEQFF,TGTGCCAGCAGCTTAGATGCGGCAGAGCAGTTCTTC
15,TRBJ2-1,TRBV6-1,.,TRBD2,CASSELLAGFNEQFF,TGTGCCAGCAGTGAACTGCTAGCGGGGTTCAATGAGCAGTTCTTC
15,TRBJ2-7,TRBV5-1,.,TRBD1,CASSFTDRGVNEQYF,TGCGCCAGCAGCTTCACTGACAGGGGGGTTAACGAGCAGTACTTC
15,TRBJ2-7,TRBV25-1,.,.,CASSDAGRADYEQYF,TGTGCCAGCAGTGACGCCGGCAGGGCGGACTACGAGCAGTACTTC
16,TRBJ2-2,TRBV7-3,.,TRBD2,CASSLAGGANTGELFF,TGTGCCAGCAGCCTAGCGGGAGGAGCGAACACCGGGGAGCTGTTTTTT
14,TRBJ2-7,TRBV18,.,.,CASSPPPGQGEQYF,TGTGCCAGCTCACCACCCCCAGGGCAGGGCGAGCAGTACTTC
14,TRBJ1-2,TRBV25-1,few,.,CASSNQPRDYGYTF,TGTGCCAGCAGTAACCAGCCGAGGGACTATGGCTACACCTTC
17,TRBJ2-1,TRBV19,.,.,CASSIHPGDTSYNEQFF,TGTGCCAGTAGTATTCACCCAGGAGACACCTCCTACAATGAGCAGTTCTTC
13,TRBJ2-2,TRBV7-3,.,.,CASSLNRVGELFF,TGTGCCAGCAGCTTAAATCGGGTCGGGGAGCTGTTTTTT
11,TRBJ2-7,TRBV6-1,.,.,CASAPAYEQYF,TGTGCCAGCGCACCAGCCTACGAGCAGTACTTC
14,TRBJ2-5,TRBV11-2,.,TRBD1,CASRTGGGQETQYF,TGTGCCAGCAGAACAGGGGGCGGTCAAGAGACCCAGTACTTC
16,TRBJ2-2,TRBV7-2,.,.,CASSLRGGTNTGELFF,TGTGCCAGCAGCTTACGGGGCGGGACCAACACCGGGGAGCTGTTTTTT
15,TRBJ1-1,TRBV5-1,.,.,CASSLEGHRDTEAFF,TGCGCCAGCAGCTTGGAAGGACACCGGGACACTGAAGCTTTCTTT
14,TRBJ1-2,TRBV7-9,.,.,CASSLQLGNYGYTF,TGTGCCAGCAGCTTACAGCTGGGGAACTATGGCTACACCTTC
12,TRBJ2-7,TRBV29-1,.,.,CSVRRGGYEQYF,TGCAGCGTGCGCAGGGGCGGCTACGAGCAGTACTTC
16,TRBJ2-7,TRBV10-3,few,TRBD1,CAIRSGTGGSFYEQYF,TGTGCCATCAGGTCCGGGACAGGGGGCAGTTTCTACGAGCAGTACTTC
16,TRBJ2-7,TRBV25-1,.,TRBD2,CASSEAGLAGTYEQYF,TGTGCCAGCAGTGAGGCGGGACTAGCGGGCACCTACGAGCAGTACTTC
18,TRBJ2-5,TRBV10-1,.,TRBD2,CASGGLAGNLWGLETQYF,TGCGCCAGCGGCGGACTAGCGGGAAATCTGTGGGGTCTAGAGACCCAGTACTTC
14,TRBJ1-5,TRBV5-5,.,.,CASSLSGVDQPQHF,TGTGCCAGCAGCTTAAGCGGGGTGGATCAGCCCCAGCATTTT
14,TRBJ2-3,TRBV28,.,.,CATGGGRDTDTQYF,TGTGCCACGGGGGGCGGGAGAGACACAGATACGCAGTATTTT
16,TRBJ1-2,TRBV7-9,once,TRBD1,CASRPGRAGGADGYTF,TGTGCCAGCAGACCCGGGCGGGCAGGGGGCGCCGATGGCTACACCTTC
15,TRBJ2-2,TRBV5-1,.,TRBD1,CASSDQGTATGELFF,TGCGCCAGCAGCGATCAAGGGACAGCCACCGGGGAGCTGTTTTTT
15,TRBJ2-3,TRBV10-3,.,TRBD2,CAIKVGLASTDTQYF,TGTGCCATCAAGGTGGGACTAGCAAGCACAGATACGCAGTATTTT
17,TRBJ2-3,TRBV7-9,.,.,CASSLGVGASSTDTQYF,TGTGCCAGCAGCTTAGGGGTAGGGGCGTCAAGCACAGATACGCAGTATTTT
16,TRBJ2-3,TRBV6-5,.,TRBD2,CASSYAGLAGGSPQYF,TGTGCCAGCAGTTACGCGGGACTAGCGGGAGGATCCCCGCAGTATTTT
14,TRBJ2-7,TRBV7-2,.,.,CASSIRGALYEQYF,TGTGCCAGCAGCATTCGGGGGGCCCTTTACGAGCAGTACTTC
15,TRBJ2-1,TRBV7-3,few,.,CASSPNRLAPNEQFF,TGTGCCAGCAGCCCCAACAGGCTAGCGCCCAATGAGCAGTTCTTC
15,TRBJ1-5,TRBV6-6,.,TRBD1,CASSDRDRHNQPQHF,TGTGCCAGCAGCGATCGGGACAGGCACAATCAGCCCCAGCATTTT
14,TRBJ2-5,TRBV29-1,.,TRBD1,CSVAGQGIGETQYF,TGCAGCGTTGCGGGACAGGGCATCGGAGAGACCCAGTACTTC